The next 24 T cell receptor beta chains were all read from a single sample in a study of identical twins. TCRdb re-derived calls from the 5' RACE reads in MiXCR, one entry per CDR3 protein. The profile shows approximately 500,000 distinct CDR3 sequences, roughly 26% of them singletons. This sample was also put to use in a study of T cells expressing NK-cell markers.

Sequencing used CD4+ T cells sorted from blood. The source is a woman between 18 and 30 years old in good health.

The chain recombines TRBV12-5 with TRBJ2-7; D perhaps matches TRBD1 (6 bases). Germline CDR1 is LGHNT and CDR2 is FRNRAP. The CDR3 has 13 amino acids. Trimming took 1 base from V and 4 from J, leaving 8 bases between them. The CDR3, as DNA: TGTGCTAGTGGTTTGGGACAGGTATACGAGCAGTACTTC. It translates to CASGLGQVYEQYF.

The J gene is TRBJ2-7, the V gene TRBV27; D possibly matches TRBD1 or TRBD2 (5 bases each). V lost 6 bases to trimming and J lost 4 bases, with 22 bases between them. Germline CDR1 and CDR2: MNHEY and SMNVEV (reference sequence). This CDR3 spans 16 amino acids. The CDR3: CASRSLSPGSGYEQYF. The CDR3 DNA is TGTGCCAGCAGGTCCCTGAGCCCAGGGTCGGGGTACGAGCAGTACTTC.

This clonotype appeared a few times. This chain joins TRBV5-4 and TRBJ2-1; no clear D. The germline gives CDR1 SGHNT, CDR2 YYREEE (reference sequence). V lost 4 bases and J lost 8, with 16 bases in between. This CDR3 contains 14 residues. The CDR3 loop reads CASSLVQSVDEQFF. The CDR3 nucleotides read TGTGCCAGCAGCCTCGTTCAGTCTGTGGATGAGCAGTTCTTC.

This clonotype came up many times. CDR3 amino acids: CASSRDSGPIAGNIQYF. The CDR3 bases are TGTGCCAGCAGCCGAGACTCGGGACCCATAGCGGGAAACATTCAGTACTTC. The genes are TRBV12-3 or TRBV12-4 and TRBJ2-4; 7 nucleotides line up with TRBD2. The CDR3 consists of 17 residues. V lost 6 bases to trimming and J lost 6 bases; unmatched junction nucleotides: 17.

The chain links TRBV20-1 to TRBJ2-3; D is undetermined. The CDR3 sequence is 12 residues long. The V end lost 1 base, the J end lost 2 bases, and 4 bases lay between the germline ends. The V gene's germline CDR1 is DFQATT and CDR2 SNEGSKA (reference sequence). The CDR3 spells CSARAFTDTQYF. CDR3 sequence (DNA): TGCAGTGCTAGAGCCTTCACAGATACGCAGTATTTT.

The rearrangement uses TRBV4-3 and TRBJ2-1, with 12 nucleotides matching TRBD2. CDR3 size: 16 residues. Germline CDR1 reads LGHNA; CDR2 reads YSLEER. Losses at the gene ends were 4 bases for V and 8 bases for J; bases not matched to a gene: 9. CDR3 amino acids: CASSPGLAGRSYEQFF. CDR3 in DNA: TGCGCCAGCAGCCCAGGACTAGCGGGACGTTCTTATGAGCAGTTCTTC.

This clonotype was observed a few times. The chain couples TRBV29-1 to TRBJ1-1; 7 bases agree with TRBD1. V lost 4 bases, J lost 3 bases, and 5 bases stayed unmatched. There are 13 residues in the CDR3. The germline CDR1 and CDR2 sequences are SQVTM and ANQGSEA. The CDR3 DNA reads as TGCAGCGTTGGGGGGACAGATTACACTGAAGCTTTCTTT. Translated, it gives CSVGGTDYTEAFF.

J is TRBJ1-1 and V is TRBV6-5, with 8 bases identical to TRBD1. The V gene's germline CDR1 is MNHEY and CDR2 SVGAGI. The CDR3 length is 14 residues. J was trimmed by 6 bases and V by 8 bases; bases with no gene match: 11. The DNA for the CDR3 is TGTGCCAGCCGCTACAACAGGGGGGCGGCTGAAGCTTTCTTT. This gives the protein CASRYNRGAAEAFF.

CDR3: CSARPGQGTDTQYF. The CDR3 DNA sequence: TGCAGTGCTAGACCCGGGCAGGGCACAGATACGCAGTATTTT. The V and J genes are TRBV20-1 and TRBJ2-3; D unresolved. CDR3 length equals 14 residues. Germline lookup yields CDR1 DFQATT and CDR2 SNEGSKA (reference sequence). With 2 bases removed from V and 1 base from J, the gap between germline ends came to 10 bases.

The chain uses TRBV6-2 or TRBV6-3 and TRBJ2-1; possibly TRBD1 or TRBD2 for D (5 bases each). Germline V gives CDR1 MNHEY, CDR2 SVGEGT. This CDR3 is built from 16 residues. The V end was cut by 0 bases, the J end by 7 bases, with 16 bases between. CDR3: CASSYSPIRGLNEQFF. The CDR3 nucleotides read TGTGCCAGCAGTTACTCGCCGATCCGGGGCCTAAATGAGCAGTTCTTC.

The chain joins TRBV5-1 to TRBJ2-3, with TRBD2 as a possible D gene (6 bases). Germline CDR1 is SGHRS and CDR2 is YFSETQ. The CDR3 is 16 residues long. Trimming stripped 0 bases from V and 6 bases from J, with 17 bases between. The CDR3 sequence: CASSLGGSSAFDTQYF. The CDR3 region has the DNA TGCGCCAGCAGCTTGGGGGGGTCTAGCGCCTTCGATACGCAGTATTTT. Drawing the rest from reference TRBV5-1 and TRBJ2-3, the complete variable domain is KAGVTQTPRYLIKTRGQQVTLSCSPISGHRSVSWYQQTPGQGLQFLFEYFSETQRNKGNFPGRFSGRQFSNSRSEMNVSTLELGDSALYLCASSLGGSSAFDTQYFGPGTRLTVL.

The chain is built from TRBV14 and TRBJ2-5; unclear D gene. V was cut by 0 bases and J by 5 bases, with 4 bases left in between. CDR1 and CDR2 from the germline V gene are SGHDN and FVKESK. This CDR3 region has 12 residues. CDR3: CASSQDAETQYF. CDR3 nucleotide sequence: TGTGCCAGCAGCCAAGACGCCGAGACCCAGTACTTC.

This clonotype was detected only a few times. This chain links TRBV5-1 with TRBJ2-7; TRBD2 matches 10 bases. The CDR3 runs 15 residues. V trimming: 4 bases; J trimming: 6 bases; junction bases outside the gene matches: 10. Germline lookup yields CDR1 SGHRS and CDR2 YFSETQ. CDR3 nucleotides: TGCGCCAGCAGCAAAAGCGGGAGGGCCCTCTCCGAGCAGTACTTC. As protein: CASSKSGRALSEQYF. Full variable domain (missing parts from reference TRBV5-1 and TRBJ2-7): KAGVTQTPRYLIKTRGQQVTLSCSPISGHRSVSWYQQTPGQGLQFLFEYFSETQRNKGNFPGRFSGRQFSNSRSEMNVSTLELGDSALYLCASSKSGRALSEQYFGPGTRLTVT.

The chain uses TRBV5-1 and TRBJ2-2, with D possibly TRBD2 on 6 matching bases. The CDR3 is 16 amino acids. CDR1 and CDR2 (germline): SGHRS, YFSETQ. V was trimmed by 4 bases and J by 0 bases, leaving 13 bases between them. CDR3 in amino acids: CASSPTGLPNTGELFF. Written as DNA, the CDR3 is TGCGCCAGCAGCCCCACGGGACTGCCGAACACCGGGGAGCTGTTTTTT.

In this sample, this clonotype turned up once. The chain combines TRBV20-1 with TRBJ2-5, with TRBD2 matching 11 bases. Trimming at V came to 5 bases and at J to 9 bases, leaving 17 bases not matched to a gene. Germline lookup yields CDR1 DFQATT and CDR2 SNEGSKA (reference sequence). This CDR3 is built from 16 residues. For the CDR3, the DNA is TGCAGTGCTCCTCGACTAGCGGGAACAAGAGATAGGGCCCAGTACTTC. Its translation: CSAPRLAGTRDRAQYF.

In this sample, this clonotype turned up a few times. The chain links TRBV7-9 to TRBJ2-3; 9 bases line up with TRBD2. Trimming cost V 1 base and J 12 bases; bases outside gene matches: 8. The germline V gene has CDR1 SEHNR and CDR2 FQNEAQ (reference sequence). The CDR3 spans 14 residues. The CDR3 DNA sequence: TGTGCCAGCAGCTTAGAACCAGTAGCGGGGGAACAGTATTTT. The encoded protein is CASSLEPVAGEQYF.

The chain couples TRBV29-1 to TRBJ2-7; D is perhaps TRBD1 (5 bases). Germline assignment: CDR1 SQVTM and CDR2 ANQGSEA. The CDR3 spans 13 residues. The ends were cut back, 8 bases at V and 6 bases at J, with 20 bases in the middle. This CDR3 is CSTREGFGGEQYF. DNA of the CDR3: TGCAGCACCAGGGAAGGTTTCGGCGGCGAGCAGTACTTC.

The gene calls are TRBV7-9 and TRBJ2-7; D remains ambiguous. V lost 4 bases to trimming and J lost 0 bases, with 16 bases between them. CDR3 length equals 16 residues. Germline CDR1 is SEHNR and CDR2 is FQNEAQ (reference sequence). For the CDR3, the DNA is TGTGCCAGCAGCTCCCCCATGTGGGCAGCCTCCTACGAGCAGTACTTC. It specifies CASSSPMWAASYEQYF.

This clonotype was seen a few times. The gene calls are TRBV12-3 or TRBV12-4 and TRBJ1-1; D remains unclear. V lost 7 bases to trimming and J lost 1 base, with 10 bases between them. There are 13 residues in the CDR3. The CDR3 bases are TGTGCCAGCAATACCCCCCCGAACACTGAAGCTTTCTTT. Its protein product is CASNTPPNTEAFF.

The gene calls are TRBV12-3 or TRBV12-4 and TRBJ1-5; 8 nucleotides align to TRBD1. V gave up 6 bases and J gave up 4 bases; unmatched junction bases: 5. The CDR3 totals 14 residues. DNA for the CDR3: TGTGCCAGCAGGAAGGACAGGGCGAATCAGCCCCAGCATTTT. This translates into CASRKDRANQPQHF.

This clonotype was found many times. The J gene is TRBJ1-1, the V gene TRBV7-8; D is undetermined. V was pared by 5 bases and J by 3 bases, with 4 bases between. This CDR3 comprises 11 residues. In germline, CDR1 is SGHVS, CDR2 FQNEAQ. CDR3 in amino acids: CASSRDTEAFF. The CDR3 bases are TGTGCCAGCAGCAGAGACACTGAAGCTTTCTTT.

The V and J genes are TRBV4-1 and TRBJ2-7, with a possible D match to TRBD2 (5 bases). Germline loops: CDR1 MGHRA, CDR2 YSYEKL. CDR3 size: 14 residues. V lost 5 bases to trimming and J lost 0 bases, with 11 bases between them. Here the CDR3 reads CASSKSGSSYEQYF. The CDR3 nucleotides are TGCGCCAGCAGCAAATCGGGGAGCTCCTACGAGCAGTACTTC.

The chain has TRBV20-1 and TRBJ1-4; D is ambiguous. V was cut by 6 bases and J by 4 bases, with 18 bases left in between. The CDR3 contains 15 residues. Germline V gene sequence: CDR1 DFQATT, CDR2 SNEGSKA (reference sequence). The CDR3 DNA sequence: TGCAGTGCGTTTAATAGCGTCGGCTATAATGAAAAACTGTTTTTT. Translated, it gives CSAFNSVGYNEKLFF.

This clonotype appeared a few times. The rearrangement uses TRBV27 and TRBJ2-7, with D uncertain. Trimming shortened V by 0 bases and J by 3 bases, and 9 bases separated the two germline ends. This CDR3 is built from 14 residues. Germline V gene data show CDR1 as MNHEY and CDR2 as SMNVEV (reference sequence). CDR3 loop: CASSLSTGHYEQYF. The CDR3, as DNA: TGTGCCAGCAGTTTATCGACGGGCCACTACGAGCAGTACTTC.